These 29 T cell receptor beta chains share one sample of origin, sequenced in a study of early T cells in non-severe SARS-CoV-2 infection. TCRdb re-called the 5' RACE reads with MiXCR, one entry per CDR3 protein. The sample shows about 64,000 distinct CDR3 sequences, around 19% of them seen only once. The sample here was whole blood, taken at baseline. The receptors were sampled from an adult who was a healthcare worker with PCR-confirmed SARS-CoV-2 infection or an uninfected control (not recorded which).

The CDR3 nucleotides read TGCAGCGTCCGGGACACCGTCTACGAGCAGTACTTC. Protein: CSVRDTVYEQYF. This chain joins TRBV29-1 and TRBJ2-7, with D perhaps matching TRBD1 (6 bases). Looked up from germline, CDR1 is SQVTM and CDR2 is ANQGSEA. Trimming removed 6 bases from V and 3 bases from J, with 12 bases in between. The CDR3 consists of 12 residues.

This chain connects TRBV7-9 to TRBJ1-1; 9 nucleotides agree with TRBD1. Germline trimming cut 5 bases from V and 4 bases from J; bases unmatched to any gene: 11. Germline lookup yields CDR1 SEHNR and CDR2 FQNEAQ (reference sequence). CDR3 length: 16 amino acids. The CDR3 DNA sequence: TGTGCCAGCAGCCAATTCCGGGACAGGGAGGTCACTGAAGCTTTCTTT. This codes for CASSQFRDREVTEAFF.

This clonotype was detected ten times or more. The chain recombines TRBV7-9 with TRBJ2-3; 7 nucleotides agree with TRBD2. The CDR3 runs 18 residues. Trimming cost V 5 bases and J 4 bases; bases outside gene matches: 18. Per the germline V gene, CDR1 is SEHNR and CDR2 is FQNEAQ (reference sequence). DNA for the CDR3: TGTGCCAGCAGCCCAAGCGGGGCAACTTGGTCCGCGCCAGATACGCAGTATTTT. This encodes CASSPSGATWSAPDTQYF.

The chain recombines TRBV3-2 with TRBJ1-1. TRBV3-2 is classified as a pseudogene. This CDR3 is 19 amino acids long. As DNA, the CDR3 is TGTGCCAGCAGCCAAAGGGGGTGGGCCCTACTCCCCATGAACACTGAAGCTTTCTTT. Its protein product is CASSQRGWALLPMNTEAFF.

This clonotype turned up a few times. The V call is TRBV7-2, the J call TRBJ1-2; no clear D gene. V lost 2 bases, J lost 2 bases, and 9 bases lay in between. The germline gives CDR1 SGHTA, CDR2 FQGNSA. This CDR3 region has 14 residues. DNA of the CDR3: TGTGCCAGCAGCTTAAGCCAGCTGAACTATGGCTACACCTTC. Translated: CASSLSQLNYGYTF.

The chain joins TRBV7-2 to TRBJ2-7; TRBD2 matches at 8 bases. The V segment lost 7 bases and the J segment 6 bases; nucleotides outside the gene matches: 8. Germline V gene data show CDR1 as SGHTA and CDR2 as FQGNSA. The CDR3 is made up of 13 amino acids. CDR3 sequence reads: CASNPGLVSEQYF. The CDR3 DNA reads TGTGCCAGCAACCCGGGACTAGTTAGCGAGCAGTACTTC.

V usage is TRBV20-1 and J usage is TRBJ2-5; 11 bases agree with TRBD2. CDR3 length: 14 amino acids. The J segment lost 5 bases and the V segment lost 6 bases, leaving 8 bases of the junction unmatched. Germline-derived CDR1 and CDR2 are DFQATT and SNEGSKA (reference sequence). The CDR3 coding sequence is TGCAGTGCGGCTCTAGCGGGAGGATCGGAGACCCAGTACTTC. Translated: CSAALAGGSETQYF.

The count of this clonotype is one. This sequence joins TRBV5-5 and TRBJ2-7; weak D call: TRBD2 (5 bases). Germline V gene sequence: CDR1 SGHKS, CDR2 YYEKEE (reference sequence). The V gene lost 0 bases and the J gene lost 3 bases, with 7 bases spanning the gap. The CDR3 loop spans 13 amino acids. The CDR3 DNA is TGTGCCAGCAGCTTGGGACTAATCTACGAGCAGTACTTC. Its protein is CASSLGLIYEQYF.

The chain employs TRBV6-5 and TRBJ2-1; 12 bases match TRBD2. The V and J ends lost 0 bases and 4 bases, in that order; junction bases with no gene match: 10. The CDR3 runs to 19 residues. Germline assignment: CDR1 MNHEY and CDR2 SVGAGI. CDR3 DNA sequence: TGTGCCAGCAGTTACTCAGCTTGGTCGGGGACTAGCGGGTACAATGAGCAGTTCTTC. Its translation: CASSYSAWSGTSGYNEQFF.

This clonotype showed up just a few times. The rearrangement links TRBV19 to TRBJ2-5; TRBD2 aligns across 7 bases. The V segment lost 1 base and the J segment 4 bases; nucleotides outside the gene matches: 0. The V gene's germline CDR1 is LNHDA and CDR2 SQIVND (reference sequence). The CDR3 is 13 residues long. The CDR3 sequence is CASSIAGGETQYF. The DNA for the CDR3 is TGTGCCAGTAGTATAGCGGGAGGAGAGACCCAGTACTTC.

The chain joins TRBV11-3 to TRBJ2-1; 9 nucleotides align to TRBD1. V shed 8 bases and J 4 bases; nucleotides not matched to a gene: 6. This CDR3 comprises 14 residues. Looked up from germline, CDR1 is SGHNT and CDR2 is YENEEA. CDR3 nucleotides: TGTGCCAGCGCTGGGACAGGGAGATACAATGAGCAGTTCTTC. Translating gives CASAGTGRYNEQFF.

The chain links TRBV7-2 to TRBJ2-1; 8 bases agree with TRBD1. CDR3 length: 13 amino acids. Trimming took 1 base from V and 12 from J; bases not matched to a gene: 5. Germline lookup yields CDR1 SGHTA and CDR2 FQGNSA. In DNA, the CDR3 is TGTGCCAGCAGCTTAGGACAGGGGCGGGCGCAGTTCTTC. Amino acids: CASSLGQGRAQFF.

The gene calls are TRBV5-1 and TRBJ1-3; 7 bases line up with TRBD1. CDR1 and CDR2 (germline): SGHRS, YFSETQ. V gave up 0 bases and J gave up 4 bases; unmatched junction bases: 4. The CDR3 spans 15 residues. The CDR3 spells CASSLGQGTGNTIYF. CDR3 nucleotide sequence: TGCGCCAGCAGCTTGGGACAGGGCACGGGAAACACCATATATTTT.

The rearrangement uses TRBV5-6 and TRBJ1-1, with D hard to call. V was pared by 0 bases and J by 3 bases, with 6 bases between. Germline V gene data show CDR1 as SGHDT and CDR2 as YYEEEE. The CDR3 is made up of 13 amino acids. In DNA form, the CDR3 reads TGTGCCAGCAGCTTGGGGACGCACACTGAAGCTTTCTTT. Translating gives CASSLGTHTEAFF.

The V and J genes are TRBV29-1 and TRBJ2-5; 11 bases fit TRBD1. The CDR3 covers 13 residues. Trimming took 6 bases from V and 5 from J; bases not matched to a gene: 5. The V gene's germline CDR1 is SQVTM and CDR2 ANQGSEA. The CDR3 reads CSVGQGALETQYF. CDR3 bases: TGCAGCGTCGGACAGGGGGCTCTGGAGACCCAGTACTTC.

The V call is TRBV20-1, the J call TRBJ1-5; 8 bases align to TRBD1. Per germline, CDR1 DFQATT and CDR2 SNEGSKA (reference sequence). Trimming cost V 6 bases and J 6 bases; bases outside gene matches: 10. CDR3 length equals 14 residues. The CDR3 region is CSAPADRVGQPQHF. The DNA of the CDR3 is TGCAGTGCCCCGGCGGACAGGGTGGGTCAGCCCCAGCATTTT.

CDR3 DNA sequence: TGTGCCAGCAGCCTACGCGGGGGGGCCCTCAATGAGCAGTTCTTC. Translating gives CASSLRGGALNEQFF. V and J are TRBV3-1 and TRBJ2-1; 9 positions match TRBD2. The V gene end was trimmed by 4 bases and the J gene end by 6 bases; junction bases not matched to a gene: 7. This CDR3 has 15 amino acids. CDR1 LGHDT and CDR2 YNNKEL come from the germline V gene (reference sequence).

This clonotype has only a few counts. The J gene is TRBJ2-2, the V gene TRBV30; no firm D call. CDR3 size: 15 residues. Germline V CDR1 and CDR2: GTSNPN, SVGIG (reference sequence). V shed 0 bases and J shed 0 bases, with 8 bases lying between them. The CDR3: CAWSVTAANTGELFF. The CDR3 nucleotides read TGTGCCTGGAGTGTAACGGCAGCGAACACCGGGGAGCTGTTTTTT.

This chain's CDR3 is CSARARTRSSNTGELFF. The CDR3 region has the DNA TGCAGTGCTAGAGCGAGGACTAGGTCTTCGAACACCGGGGAGCTGTTTTTT. The rearrangement links TRBV20-1 to TRBJ2-2; TRBD2 matches at 7 bases. J lost 0 bases, V lost 1 base, and 8 bases had no gene match. Germline loops: CDR1 DFQATT, CDR2 SNEGSKA (reference sequence). The CDR3 has 17 residues.

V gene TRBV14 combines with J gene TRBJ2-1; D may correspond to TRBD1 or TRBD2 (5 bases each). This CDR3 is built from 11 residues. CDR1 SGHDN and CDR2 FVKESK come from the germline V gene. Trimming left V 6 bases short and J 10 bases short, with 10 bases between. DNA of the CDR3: TGTGCCAGCAGACGGGGCACAGAGCAGTTCTTC. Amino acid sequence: CASRRGTEQFF.

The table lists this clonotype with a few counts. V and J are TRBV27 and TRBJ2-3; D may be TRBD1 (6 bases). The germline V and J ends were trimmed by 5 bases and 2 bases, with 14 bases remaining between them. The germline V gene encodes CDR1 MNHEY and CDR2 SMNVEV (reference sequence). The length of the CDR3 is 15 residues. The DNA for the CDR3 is TGTGCCAGCAGTCCCTATAGGACAGACACAGATACGCAGTATTTT. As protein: CASSPYRTDTDTQYF.

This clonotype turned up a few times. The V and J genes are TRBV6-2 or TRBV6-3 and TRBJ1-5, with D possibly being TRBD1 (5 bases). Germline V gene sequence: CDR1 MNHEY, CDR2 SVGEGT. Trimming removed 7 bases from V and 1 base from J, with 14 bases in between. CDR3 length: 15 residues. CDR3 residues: CASTDRDVSNQPQHF. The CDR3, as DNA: TGTGCCAGCACCGACCGGGACGTGAGCAATCAGCCCCAGCATTTT.

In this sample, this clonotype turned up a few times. CDR3 nucleotides: TGCGCCAGCAGCTTGGATGGGGACAGGGGGCTGAACACTGAAGCTTTCTTT. Translation gives CASSLDGDRGLNTEAFF. V and J are TRBV5-1 and TRBJ1-1, with TRBD1 matching over 12 bases. The CDR3 covers 17 residues. Germline trimming cut 0 bases from V and 0 bases from J; bases unmatched to any gene: 3. Per the germline V gene, CDR1 is SGHRS and CDR2 is YFSETQ.

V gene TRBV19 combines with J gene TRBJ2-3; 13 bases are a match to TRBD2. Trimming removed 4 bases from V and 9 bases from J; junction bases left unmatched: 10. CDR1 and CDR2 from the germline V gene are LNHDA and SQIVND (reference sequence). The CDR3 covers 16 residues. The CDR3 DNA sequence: TGTGCCAGTAGTAAGGCCGGGACTAGCGGGGAGGGGACGCAGTATTTT. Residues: CASSKAGTSGEGTQYF. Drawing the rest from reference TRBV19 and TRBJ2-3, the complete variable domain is DGGITQSPKYLFRKEGQNVTLSCEQNLNHDAMYWYRQDPGQGLRLIYYSQIVNDFQKGDIAEGYSVSREKKESFPLTVTSAQKNPTAFYLCASSKAGTSGEGTQYFGPGTRLTVL.

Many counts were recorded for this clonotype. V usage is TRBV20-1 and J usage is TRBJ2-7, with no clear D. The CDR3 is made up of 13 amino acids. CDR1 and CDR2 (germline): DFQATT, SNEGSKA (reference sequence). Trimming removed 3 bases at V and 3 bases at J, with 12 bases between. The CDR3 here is CSARGERVYEQYF. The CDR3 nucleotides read TGCAGTGCTAGGGGCGAACGTGTCTACGAGCAGTACTTC.

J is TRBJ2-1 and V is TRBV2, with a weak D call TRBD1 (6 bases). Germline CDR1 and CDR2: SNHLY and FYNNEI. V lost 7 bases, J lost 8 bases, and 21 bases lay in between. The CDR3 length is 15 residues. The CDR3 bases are TGTGCCAGCACCGAGGGGGACCGCCCCCGTCATGAGCAGTTCTTC. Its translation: CASTEGDRPRHEQFF.

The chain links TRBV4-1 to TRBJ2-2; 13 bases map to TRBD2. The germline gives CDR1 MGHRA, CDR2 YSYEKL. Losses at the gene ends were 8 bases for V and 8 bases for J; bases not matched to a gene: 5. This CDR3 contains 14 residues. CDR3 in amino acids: CASRLAGGSGELFF. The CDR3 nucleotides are TGCGCCAGCCGACTAGCGGGAGGTTCGGGGGAGCTGTTTTTT.

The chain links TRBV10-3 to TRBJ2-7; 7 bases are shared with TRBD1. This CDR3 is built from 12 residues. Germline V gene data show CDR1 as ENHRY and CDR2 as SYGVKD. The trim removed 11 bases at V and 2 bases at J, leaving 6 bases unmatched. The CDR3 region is CAARGLPYEQYF. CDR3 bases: TGTGCCGCCAGGGGGTTACCCTACGAGCAGTACTTC.

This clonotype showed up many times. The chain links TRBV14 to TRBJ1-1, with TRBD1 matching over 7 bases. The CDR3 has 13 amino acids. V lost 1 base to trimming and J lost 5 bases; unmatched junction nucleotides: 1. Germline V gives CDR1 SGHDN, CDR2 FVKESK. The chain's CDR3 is CASSQAGGTEAFF. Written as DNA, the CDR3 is TGTGCCAGCAGCCAAGCAGGGGGTACTGAAGCTTTCTTT.